A selection of T cell receptor beta chains follows, all from one sample in a study of blood T cell repertoires in COVID-19. Sequenced by immunoSEQ multiplex PCR; TCRdb stores in-frame clones only, minus some. The data hold 450,000 or so clones, with about 87% observed a single time. The source material was peripheral blood. These receptors originate from a man aged 18-30 years with COVID-19, enrolled during active disease. CDR3s include the opening cysteine and the closing phenylalanine or tryptophan. D genes are given only for firm matches.

TRBV7-6,TRBD2,CASSRGLAGWQETQYF
TRBV6-6,TRBD2,CASSTSGSWYEQYF
TRBV7-9,TRBD1,CASSWTGEGEQFF
TRBV5-4,TRBD2,CASSLRPSGGLADTQYF
TRBV7-9,TRBD1,CASSIDRGLDEQYF
TRBV4-1,TRBD2,CASSQLGLPKNIQYF
TRBV7-9,NA,CASSPVGRVENSPLHF
TRBV19,NA,CASSILPGANYGYTF
TRBV7-3,NA,CASQNTNTGELFF
TRBV5-1,TRBD2,CASSLAGTSGRHTYEQYF
TRBV15,TRBD2,CATSRGASGSQGGTGELFF
TRBV7-6,TRBD1,CASSFTGADGYTF
TRBV7-2,NA,CASSHTDRINEQFF
TRBV5-1,TRBD1,CASRNDRVPPLHF
TRBV29-1,TRBD2,CSVEEDGGFIENEQFF
TRBV5-4,TRBD1,CATLDRGRTNYGYTF
TRBV7-9,NA,CASSRTRWEQFF
TRBV7-8,NA,CASSRGGGDGYTF
TRBV5-5,NA,CASSLTGDGTDTQYF
TRBV2,NA,CASLLTGSQETQYF
TRBV5-1,NA,CASSLEMRLGYGYTF
TRBV7-3,NA,CASSLAANNEQFF
TRBV5-5,NA,CASSLGPYQPQHF
TRBV6-5,NA,CASSYARTENTEAFF
TRBV19,NA,CASSGGFNSYNEQFF
TRBV5-1,TRBD1,CASSLAGGTGWNTGELFF
TRBV27,NA,CASSPGFDRHTEAFF
TRBV4-1,NA,CASSQTGTPIYEQYF
TRBV27,TRBD1,CASSIQGPYTEAFF
TRBV28,NA,CASSLHVGGGLKAFF
TRBV19,NA,CASSRDTEPYTDTQYF
TRBV5-4,TRBD1,CASSRQGVLETQYF
TRBV6-5,NA,CASSTPGSYEQYF
TRBV12-5,TRBD2,CASGLVLGTSEADTQYF
TRBV29-1,NA,CSVEPIMNTEAFF
TRBV7-9,TRBD1,CASSGRGQTATNEKLFF
TRBV2,TRBD1,CASRQGETYEQYF
TRBV2,TRBD2,CASTRTGGSGELFF
TRBV6-5,TRBD1,CASSYRDRVIAGVQYF
TRBV2,NA,CASSETRVSQPQHF
TRBV28,NA,CASSTLTPGNEQFF
TRBV5-1,TRBD2,CASSLWSSGNNEQFF
TRBV11-1,NA,CASSYTANSPLHF
TRBV4-1,NA,CASSQGPGAEQYF
TRBV7-9,TRBD1,CASSDRASNQPQHF
TRBV7-9,NA,CASSPEVPGELFF
TRBV12-3/TRBV12-4,NA,CASSLREGPPQHF
TRBV27,TRBD1,CASSLYGTDDNEQFF
TRBV5-5,TRBD1,CASSLGPHAGQGADGELFF